The T cell receptor beta chain under discussion was sequenced for a study of cytomegalovirus exposure and HLA in healthy donors. Study-wide results and limits: CMV serostatus was the only immune exposure information that was available. DRB1 showed the most TCR associations and HLA-C the fewest in a later analysis, as rates varied by HLA locus.

This clone was observed once. Its antigen is still unknown. Donors in the study were healthy people who gave bone marrow. The CDR3 contains 13 residues. V was shortened by 8 bases and J by 3 bases, with 13 bases between the two germline ends. Germline CDR1 reads MNHEY; CDR2 reads SVGAGI. The PCR used 60 Vbeta and 13 Jbeta primers. Sequencing was performed with immunoSEQ multiplex PCR; in TCRdb, only in-frame clones are kept and a portion is missing. The sample consists of fewer than 200,000 clones, approximately 80% of them appearing once. The sequencing sample was made of PBMCs. The receptor was derived from a woman aged 18-29 years in good health and CMV-seronegative. The genes are TRBV6-5 and TRBJ1-1; perhaps TRBD1 as D (5 bases). CDR3 sequence (DNA): TGTGCCAGCGGGGGAGCGGGGGACACTGAAGCTTTCTTT. The encoded protein is CASGGAGDTEAFF.